Below, 16 T cell receptor beta chains from the same sample are listed, as sequenced in a study of cytomegalovirus exposure and HLA in healthy donors. The PCR was carried out with 60 Vbeta primers and 13 Jbeta primers. Libraries were prepared by immunoSEQ multiplex PCR; TCRdb keeps only in-frame clonotypes and omits some of them. The data contain approximately 130,000 clones, about 84% of them seen just once; the ten biggest clones take up approximately 1.1%. The sequencing sample was made of PBMCs. The receptors originated from a boy younger than 18 in good health and CMV-seronegative.

The chain recombines TRBV6-4 with TRBJ2-7; TRBD2 is a possible D gene (7 bases). The CDR3 has 13 amino acids. V was trimmed by 8 bases and J by 3 bases, leaving 14 bases between them. In germline, CDR1 is MRHNA, CDR2 SNTAGT. CDR3 in amino acids: CASVFGGHYEQYF. CDR3 sequence (DNA): TGTGCCAGCGTATTCGGGGGGCACTACGAGCAGTACTTC.

This clone has only one observation. This chain links TRBV6-1 with TRBJ2-1, with 7 positions matching TRBD1. J lost 4 bases, V lost 5 bases, and 8 bases had no gene match. CDR3 length: 15 residues. The germline V gene encodes CDR1 MNHNS and CDR2 SASEGT. CDR3 DNA sequence: TGTGCCAGCAGTCCCCCCGGGGACAGATACAATGAGCAGTTCTTC. The encoded protein is CASSPPGDRYNEQFF.

V and J are TRBV5-1 and TRBJ1-3; 7 bases match TRBD1. Trimming cost V 0 bases and J 5 bases; bases outside gene matches: 2. CDR1 and CDR2 from the germline V gene are SGHRS and YFSETQ. The CDR3 consists of 14 residues. CDR3 sequence (DNA): TGCGCCAGCAGCTTGGCGGGACAGCGAAACACCATATATTTT. Its translation: CASSLAGQRNTIYF.

This clone occurred once. The chain has TRBV27 and TRBJ2-7, with 7 bases that match TRBD2. With V trimmed by 6 bases and J by 0 bases, 2 bases remained unmatched. The CDR3 has 13 residues. Germline V gene lookup returns CDR1 MNHEY and CDR2 SMNVEV (reference sequence). CDR3 sequence reads: CASRSGNSYEQYF. CDR3 in DNA: TGTGCCAGCAGAAGCGGGAACTCCTACGAGCAGTACTTC.

The CDR3 DNA is TGTGCCAGCAGTGACAGGGAGGACACCGGGGAGCTGTTTTTT. Translation: CASSDREDTGELFF. The chain links TRBV2 to TRBJ2-2; D is possibly TRBD2 (6 bases). V was clipped by 3 bases and J by 3 bases, with 8 bases between them. The CDR3 extends over 14 amino acids. The V gene's germline CDR1 is SNHLY and CDR2 FYNNEI.

The chain employs TRBV15 and TRBJ1-2, with D possibly being TRBD1 (6 bases). Germline V gives CDR1 LNHNV, CDR2 YYDKDF (reference sequence). The CDR3 is made up of 12 amino acids. The V end lost 5 bases, the J end lost 8 bases, and 12 bases lay between the germline ends. The CDR3 sequence is CATSDRGGGYTF. The CDR3 nucleotides are TGTGCCACCAGCGACCGAGGGGGAGGCTACACCTTC.

The J gene is TRBJ1-2, the V gene TRBV6-5; D unclear. Germline V gene lookup returns CDR1 MNHEY and CDR2 SVGAGI. The CDR3 covers 15 residues. V lost 2 bases to trimming and J lost 2 bases, with 12 bases between them. CDR3 protein: CASSYGPGKNYGYTF. CDR3 DNA sequence: TGTGCCAGCAGTTACGGCCCGGGGAAGAACTATGGCTACACCTTC.

The chain links TRBV4-1 to TRBJ2-7; 7 nucleotides match TRBD2. Per the germline V gene, CDR1 is MGHRA and CDR2 is YSYEKL. V trimming: 4 bases; J trimming: 4 bases; junction bases outside the gene matches: 7. The CDR3 is made up of 14 amino acids. This CDR3 is CASSLRAGAYEQYF. CDR3 in DNA: TGCGCCAGCAGCCTCCGCGCGGGAGCGTACGAGCAGTACTTC.

This clone turned up a few times. The CDR3: CASSPLFGTGELFF. CDR3 coding DNA: TGTGCCAGCAGCCCCCTTTTCGGCACCGGGGAGCTGTTTTTT. The V and J genes are TRBV14 and TRBJ2-2; D is unresolved. The length of the CDR3 is 14 residues. Trimming removed 4 bases at V and 4 bases at J, with 10 bases between. Looked up from germline, CDR1 is SGHDN and CDR2 is FVKESK. The whole variable domain, remainder taken from reference TRBV14 and TRBJ2-2, is EAGVTQFPSHSVIEKGQTVTLRCDPISGHDNLYWYRRVMGKEIKFLLHFVKESKQDESGMPNNRFLAERTGGTYSTLKVQPAELEDSGVYFCASSPLFGTGELFFGEGSRLTVL.

CDR3 protein: CASSLPPGGGNEQYF. The CDR3 nucleotides are TGTGCCAGCAGCTTACCCCCAGGGGGCGGGAACGAGCAGTACTTC. This chain joins TRBV7-9 and TRBJ2-7; 8 nucleotides agree with TRBD1. The CDR3 sequence is 15 residues long. V gave up 2 bases and J gave up 5 bases; unmatched junction bases: 8. The germline CDR1 and CDR2 sequences are SEHNR and FQNEAQ (reference sequence).

In the case of this clone: The junction does not match germline at one end; this may be a read error. V is TRBV6-1 and J is TRBJ1-5; 7 nucleotides agree with TRBD1. CDR1 and CDR2 (germline): MNHNS, SASEGT. This CDR3 is built from 14 residues. In nucleotides, the CDR3 is TGTGCCAGCAGAGACGACAGGGTGAATCGGCCCCAGCATTTT. Amino acids: CASRDDRVNRPQHF.

The chain combines TRBV15 with TRBJ1-1; D uncertain. The germline V gene encodes CDR1 LNHNV and CDR2 YYDKDF (reference sequence). V gave up 1 base and J gave up 0 bases, with 3 bases separating them. The CDR3 is 13 amino acids. CDR3 DNA: TGTGCCACCAGCAGAGTAATGAACACTGAAGCTTTCTTT. Its translation is CATSRVMNTEAFF.

The table lists this clone with many counts. The chain carries TRBV19 and TRBJ1-1; TRBD1 aligns across 7 bases. CDR3 length equals 15 residues. Germline V gene data show CDR1 as LNHDA and CDR2 as SQIVND (reference sequence). The J segment lost 3 bases and the V segment lost 3 bases, leaving 7 bases of the junction unmatched. Here the CDR3 DNA reads TGTGCCAGTAGTATTGAATCCAGGGGGGACACTGAAGCTTTCTTT. Residues: CASSIESRGDTEAFF.

The chain links TRBV6-1 to TRBJ1-5; tentatively, D is TRBD1 (6 bases). The CDR3 spans 14 residues. The germline CDR1 and CDR2 sequences are MNHNS and SASEGT. Trimming stripped 6 bases from V and 1 base from J, with 10 bases between. DNA of the CDR3: TGTGCCAGCAGGGTTGACAGGAGCAATCAGCCCCAGCATTTT. Residues: CASRVDRSNQPQHF.

This clone has only one observation. The rearrangement links TRBV12-5 to TRBJ2-7, with 7 bases that match TRBD2. The CDR3 sequence is 13 residues long. In germline, CDR1 is LGHNT, CDR2 FRNRAP. The CDR3 protein is CASGGAVSYEQYF. For the CDR3, the DNA is TGTGCCTCGGGGGGAGCAGTCTCCTACGAGCAGTACTTC.

The sample holds a few counts of this clone. The V call is TRBV30, the J call TRBJ2-7; TRBD1 matches 7 bases. The V and J ends lost 3 bases and 3 bases, in that order; junction bases with no gene match: 2. Germline V lookup: CDR1 GTSNPN, CDR2 SVGIG (reference sequence). The CDR3 totals 12 residues. CDR3 nucleotides: TGTGCCTGGAGCGCAGGGGGCTACGAGCAGTACTTC. It translates to CAWSAGGYEQYF.